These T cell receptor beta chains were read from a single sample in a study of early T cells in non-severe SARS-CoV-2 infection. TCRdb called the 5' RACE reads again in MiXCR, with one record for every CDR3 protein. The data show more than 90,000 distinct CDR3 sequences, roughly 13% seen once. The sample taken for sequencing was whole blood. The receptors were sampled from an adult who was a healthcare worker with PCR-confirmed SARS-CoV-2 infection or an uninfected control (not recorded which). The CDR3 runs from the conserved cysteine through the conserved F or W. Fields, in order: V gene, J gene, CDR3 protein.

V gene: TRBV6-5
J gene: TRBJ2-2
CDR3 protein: CASSYSFQPTGELFF

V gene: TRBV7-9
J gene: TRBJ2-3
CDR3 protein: CASSLAVADTQYF

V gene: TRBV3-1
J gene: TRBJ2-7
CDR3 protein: CASSHRIGEQYF

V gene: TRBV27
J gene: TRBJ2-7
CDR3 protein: CASSRQGGPYEQYF

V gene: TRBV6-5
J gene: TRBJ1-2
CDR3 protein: CASRIQGGSNYGYTF

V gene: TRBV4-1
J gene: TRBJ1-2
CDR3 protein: CASSQDRRIYGYTF

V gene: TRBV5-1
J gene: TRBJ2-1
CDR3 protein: CASSLDGLSYNEQFF

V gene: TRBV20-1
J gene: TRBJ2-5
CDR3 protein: CSARMGGSLETQYF

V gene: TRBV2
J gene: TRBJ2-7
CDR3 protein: CASKVETASYEQYF

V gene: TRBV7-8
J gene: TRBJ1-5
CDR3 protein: CASSLIGQGATQPQHF

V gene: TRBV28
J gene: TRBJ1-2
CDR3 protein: CASSLGRVYGYTF

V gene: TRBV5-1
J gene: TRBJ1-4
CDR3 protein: CASSTRQGNNEKLFF

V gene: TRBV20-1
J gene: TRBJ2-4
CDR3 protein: CSADDRNKNIQYF

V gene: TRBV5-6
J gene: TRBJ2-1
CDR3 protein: CASSSGQTNEQFF

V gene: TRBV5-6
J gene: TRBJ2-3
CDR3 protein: CASSLSGGRGDTQYF

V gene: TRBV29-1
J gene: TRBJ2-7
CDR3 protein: CSVEGGTAFSYEQYF

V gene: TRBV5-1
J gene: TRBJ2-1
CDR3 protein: CASSLDHRGRYNEQFF

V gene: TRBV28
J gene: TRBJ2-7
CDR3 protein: CASSTWGHYEQYF

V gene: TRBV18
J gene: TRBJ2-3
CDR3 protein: CASSPPEGRDTQYF

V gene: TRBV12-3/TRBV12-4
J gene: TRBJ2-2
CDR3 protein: CASSSQGAKAGELFF

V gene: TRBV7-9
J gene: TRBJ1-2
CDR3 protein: CATPGGENYGDGYTF

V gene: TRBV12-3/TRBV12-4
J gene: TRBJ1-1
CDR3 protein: CASSLGQVNTEAFF

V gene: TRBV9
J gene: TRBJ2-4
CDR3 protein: CASSVRPGNIQYF

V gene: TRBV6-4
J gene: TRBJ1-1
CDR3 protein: CASRKNTGTEAFF

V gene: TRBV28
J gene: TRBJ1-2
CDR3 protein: CANAHSDGYTF

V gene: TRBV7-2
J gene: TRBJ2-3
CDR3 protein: CASSLVGPTDTQYF

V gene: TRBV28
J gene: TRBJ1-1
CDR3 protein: CASSLFGQGAAFF

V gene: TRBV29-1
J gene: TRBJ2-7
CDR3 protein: CSVETPNRGSYEQYF

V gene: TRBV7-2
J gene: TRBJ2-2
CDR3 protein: CASSFSLVETGELFF

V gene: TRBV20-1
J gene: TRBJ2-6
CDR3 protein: CSAIEQGSGANVLTF

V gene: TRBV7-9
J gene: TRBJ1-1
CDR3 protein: CASSQPPGQGFFTEAFF

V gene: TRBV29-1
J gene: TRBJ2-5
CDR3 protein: CSHGGGAQTQYF

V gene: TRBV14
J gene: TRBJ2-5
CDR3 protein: CASSPLTGPLGVTQYF

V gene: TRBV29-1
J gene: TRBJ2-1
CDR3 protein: CSVAVSYNEQFF

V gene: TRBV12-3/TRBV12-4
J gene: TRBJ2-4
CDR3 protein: CASSSTGQGDNIQYF

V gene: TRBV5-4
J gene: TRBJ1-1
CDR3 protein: CASSWALVGPGNEAFF

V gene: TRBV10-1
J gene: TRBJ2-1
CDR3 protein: CASSEVWDRGSPFGEQFF

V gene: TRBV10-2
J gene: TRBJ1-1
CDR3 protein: CASSESAGVNTEAFF

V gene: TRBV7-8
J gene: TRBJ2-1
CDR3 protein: CASSLGWNEQFF

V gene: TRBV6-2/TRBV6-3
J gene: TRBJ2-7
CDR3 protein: CASSYPTGAARESYYEQYF

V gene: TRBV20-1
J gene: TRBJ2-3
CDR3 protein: CSARGQGGTDTQYF

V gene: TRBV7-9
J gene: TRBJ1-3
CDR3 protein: CASSSDRGGGNTIYF

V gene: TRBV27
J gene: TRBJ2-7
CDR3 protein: CASSPIIAGPIYEQYF

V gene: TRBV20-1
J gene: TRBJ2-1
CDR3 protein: CSARLPNEQFF

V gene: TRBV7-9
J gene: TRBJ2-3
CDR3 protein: CASRVLSGDTQYF

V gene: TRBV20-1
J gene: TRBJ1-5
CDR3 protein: CSALGQEWNQPQHF

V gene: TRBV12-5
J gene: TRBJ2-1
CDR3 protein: CASGPGQSNEQFF

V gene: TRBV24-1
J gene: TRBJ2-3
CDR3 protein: CATSDAPGLAGETDTQYF

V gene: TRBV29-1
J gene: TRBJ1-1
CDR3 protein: CSVAPLQFSNTEAFF

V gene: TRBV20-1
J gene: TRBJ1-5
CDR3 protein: CSARAGRNSNQPQHF

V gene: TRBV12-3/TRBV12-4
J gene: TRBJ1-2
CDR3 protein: CASTLTGQAYGYTF

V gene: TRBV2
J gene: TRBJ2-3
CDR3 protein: CASSILKWGDTQYF

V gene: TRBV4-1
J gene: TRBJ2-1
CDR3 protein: CASRAGFSSYNEQFF

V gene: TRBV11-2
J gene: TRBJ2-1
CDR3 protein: CASSLGGGKNEQFF

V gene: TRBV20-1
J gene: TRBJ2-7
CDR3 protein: CSAMAQAGPYEQYF